The clone carrying this T cell receptor (beta chain) occurred a few times. What it recognizes is unknown. Sequenced by immunoSEQ multiplex PCR; TCRdb stores in-frame clones only, minus some. The table includes approximately 100,000 clones, approximately 94% detected once. This sample stems from a study of siplizumab effects on memory and regulatory T cells. Notes on the study in general: The drug siplizumab significantly decreased the alloreactive sequences that could be traced to unstimulated CD4+ memory cells. It seemed that naive T cells were more diverse than memory cells and were major contributors to the alloresponse. Proliferating Tregs from siplizumab cultures lacked functional confirmation of suppression. Mappable alloreactive CD4+ clones averaged roughly 69% Treg-derived with siplizumab versus roughly 25% in controls.

The germline CDR1 and CDR2 sequences are SGDLS and YYNGEE. V was clipped by 2 bases and J by 7 bases; unmatched bases: 5. This CDR3 comprises 14 residues. The clonotype originates from a human donor in good health. The chain links TRBV9 to TRBJ1-2; TRBD1 matches at 10 bases. The material sequenced was Tregs sorted from blood. Here the CDR3 DNA reads TGTGCCAGCAGCGTCGGGACAGGGGTTCTTGGCTACACCTTC. Translated, it gives CASSVGTGVLGYTF.